Listed here is a single T cell receptor (beta chain). Its target antigen remains unknown. Qualities for individual bases were not recorded, and no much larger clone is one base off. Taken from about 2-4 cm away from the tumor, the adjacent normal breast tissue was rinsed with PBS and kept in prechilled RNAlater. Because of high lipid content and low cell density, about 85-310 mg of normal breast tissue was often needed to obtain sufficient DNA. The study profiled bulk TCR beta-chain repertoires in matched peripheral blood, tumor and adjacent normal breast tissue taken from fewer than 20 patients with early-stage breast cancer. Genomic DNA was extracted with the Qiagen AllPrep DNA/RNA Mini kit. These data belong to a study of early stage breast cancer tumors (TCRdb year 2017). Regarding the study in general: Of the roughly 17 invasive breast tumors, roughly 12 were found to be estrogen receptor-positive, progesterone receptor-positive and HER2-negative. Of the roughly 12 ER+/PR+/HER2- tumors, eight were classified as invasive ductal carcinomas and four as invasive lobular carcinomas. On average, each sample had roughly 9.7-fold read coverage. A total of 2.5 million to 3 million templates, representing some 1,000,000 unique clonotypes, were detected across all samples.

Points the paper makes about the study in general: Enriched TCRB sequences shared across patients were mostly commonly generated sequences, unlikely to play an important role in the tumor microenvironment. Repertoires from blood and normal breast were more alike than repertoires from blood and tumor, and in 14 of 16 patients, comparing each tissue with blood separated tumor from normal. Chain pairing and functional markers such as CD4, CD8 and FOXP3 were missed by bulk genomic DNA sequencing of unsorted cells. The small cohort size prevented analysis by tumor subtype. Compared with adjacent normal breast tissue, tumors had higher clonality and approximately 2.5-fold greater T cell density.

Each sample was amplified in two independent genomic DNA replicates, using 0.5 ug for blood and roughly 1.5 ug for tumor or normal breast. TCRB sequencing of genomic DNA was carried out with the ImmunoSeq Intro kit according to the manufacturer's instructions. Multiplex PCR ran around 29 cycles with proprietary primers and spike-in control sequences for absolute quantification. Single-end 150-bp reads were used to sequence an 87-bp fragment covering the CDR3 and the flanking V and J genes. Seven samples, with two replicates for each sample, were multiplexed per lane of an Illumina MiSeq using version 3.0 chemistry. The original pipeline was this. Raw data were processed with the vendor's proprietary pipeline, and both replicates were merged into a single result per sample. To define clonotypes, the study grouped productive rearrangements that shared the V-gene family, CDR3 amino acid sequence and J-gene segment. Clonality was computed as 1 minus the normalized Shannon entropy (Pielou evenness) of TCRB abundances. To estimate T cell density, the total number of templates was divided by the number of input cells, which was inferred from the amount of DNA input. Recon was used with default parameters to estimate total repertoire diversity and clonality. A clonotype counted as tumor-enriched if its abundance in tumor exceeded 0.1% and was at least 32-fold higher than its abundance in normal breast. In TCRdb, the immuneACCESS table is reduced to in-frame sequences with V and J assigned. These tables do not hold every clone; where another copy was compared, an unresolved V gene accounts for under half, and the others remain unexplained. V, J and clone size are taken as reported in that table, and D and trimming were inferred from the DNA itself. The sample table contains approximately 5,600 clones; only one count was recorded for about 73% of them. Clones ranked in the top ten supply roughly 11% of the sample.

V was cut back by 5 bases and J by 8 bases, leaving a gap of 16 bases between them. Reading the germline V gene gives CDR1 SGHTA and CDR2 FQGNSA. Its CDR3 holds 13 amino acids, cysteine through phenylalanine. Kept here is only the CDR3 DNA, which spans 39 bases and is read in frame from base 1. This chain joins TRBV7-2 to TRBJ2-7; too little of a D gene remains to name it. Material: normal breast tissue next to the tumor. The TCR comes from a person aged 65-85 years with breast cancer. For the CDR3, the sequence is CASSGLTRAQQYF. The DNA reads as follows: TGTGCCAGCAGCGGCCTGACTCGTGCTCAGCAGTACTTC.